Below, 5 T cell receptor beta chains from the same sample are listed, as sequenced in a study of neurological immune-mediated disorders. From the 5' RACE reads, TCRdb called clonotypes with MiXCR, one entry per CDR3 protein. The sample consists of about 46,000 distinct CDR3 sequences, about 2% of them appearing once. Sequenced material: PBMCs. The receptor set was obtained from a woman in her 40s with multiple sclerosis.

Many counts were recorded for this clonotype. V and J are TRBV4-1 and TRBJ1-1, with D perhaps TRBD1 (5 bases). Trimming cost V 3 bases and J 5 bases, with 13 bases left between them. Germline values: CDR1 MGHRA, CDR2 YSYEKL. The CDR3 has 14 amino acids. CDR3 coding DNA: TGCGCCAGCAGCCACCCAGGGTGGGGGACTGAAGCTTTCTTT. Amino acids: CASSHPGWGTEAFF.

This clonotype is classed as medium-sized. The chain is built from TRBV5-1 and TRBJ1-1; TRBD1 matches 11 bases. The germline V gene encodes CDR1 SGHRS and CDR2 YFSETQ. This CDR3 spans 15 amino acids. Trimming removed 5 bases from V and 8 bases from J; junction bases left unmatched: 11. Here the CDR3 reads CASSRTGGRWSEAFF. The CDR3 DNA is TGCGCCAGCAGTCGGACAGGGGGCCGGTGGTCCGAAGCTTTCTTT.

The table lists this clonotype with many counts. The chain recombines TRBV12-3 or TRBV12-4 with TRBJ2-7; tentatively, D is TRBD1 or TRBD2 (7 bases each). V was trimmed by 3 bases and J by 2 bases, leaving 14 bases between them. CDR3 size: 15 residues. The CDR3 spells CASSLGGGYPYEQYF. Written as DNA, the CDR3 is TGTGCCAGCAGTTTGGGAGGGGGCTATCCCTACGAGCAGTACTTC.

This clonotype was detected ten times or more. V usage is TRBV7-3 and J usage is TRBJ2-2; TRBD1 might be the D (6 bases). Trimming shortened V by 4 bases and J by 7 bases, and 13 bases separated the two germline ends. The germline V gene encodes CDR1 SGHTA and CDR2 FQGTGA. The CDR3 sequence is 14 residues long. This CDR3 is CASSSRGQGGELFF. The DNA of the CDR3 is TGTGCCAGCAGCTCCAGGGGCCAGGGCGGGGAGCTGTTTTTT.

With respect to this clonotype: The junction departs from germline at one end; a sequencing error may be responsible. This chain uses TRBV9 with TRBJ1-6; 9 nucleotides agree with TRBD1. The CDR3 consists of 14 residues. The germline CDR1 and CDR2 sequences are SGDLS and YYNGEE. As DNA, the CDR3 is TGTGTCAGCAGCGGGGACAGGGATAATTCACCCCTACACTTT. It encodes CVSSGDRDNSPLHF.